Listed here are 5 T cell receptor beta chains from one sample, sequenced in a study of shared clonotypes between healthy human individuals. TCRdb's table, derived via immunoSEQ multiplex PCR, lists solely in-frame clones and lacks some. The sample lists about 2.2 million clones; around 93% were seen once. Naivety among CD8 cells was defined by CD45RO negativity and positive CCR7 selection, thereby excluding terminally differentiated effector memory CD45RA+ cells. The sample taken for sequencing was naive CD8+ T cells from PBMCs. All receptors derive from a man younger than 35 in good health. Some clones in this sample may be carry-over from other donors' samples.

V is TRBV6-5 and J is TRBJ2-7; D uncertain. Deletions cut 6 bases from V and 2 bases from J, with 14 bases between. The CDR3 extends over 14 amino acids. Germline V gene lookup returns CDR1 MNHEY and CDR2 SVGAGI. Here the CDR3 reads CASSPDWNPYEQYF. CDR3 coding DNA: TGTGCCAGCAGCCCCGACTGGAACCCCTACGAGCAGTACTTC.

The genes are TRBV10-3 and TRBJ1-2; 9 nucleotides line up with TRBD1. This CDR3 spans 15 amino acids. Germline values: CDR1 ENHRY, CDR2 SYGVKD. The V and J ends lost 10 bases and 0 bases, in that order; junction bases with no gene match: 9. CDR3 sequence reads: CASKKDRGTNYGYTF. For the CDR3, the DNA is TGTGCCAGCAAAAAGGACAGGGGAACTAACTATGGCTACACCTTC.

The J gene is TRBJ1-1, the V gene TRBV19, with D possibly matching TRBD1 (5 bases). Germline-derived CDR1 and CDR2 are LNHDA and SQIVND (reference sequence). V was clipped by 7 bases and J by 4 bases, with 13 bases between them. The CDR3 contains 13 residues. The DNA for the CDR3 is TGTGCCAGTACGGAGGCCGGGGGCACTGAAGCTTTCTTT. Translated, it gives CASTEAGGTEAFF. The full variable domain, with the rest looked up from reference TRBV19 and TRBJ1-1, is DGGITQSPKYLFRKEGQNVTLSCEQNLNHDAMYWYRQDPGQGLRLIYYSQIVNDFQKGDIAEGYSVSREKKESFPLTVTSAQKNPTAFYLCASTEAGGTEAFFGQGTRLTVV.

The chain joins TRBV7-9 to TRBJ2-3, with 8 bases lining up with TRBD2. Trimming at V came to 0 bases and at J to 5 bases, leaving 4 bases not matched to a gene. The CDR3 runs 15 residues. Germline-derived CDR1 and CDR2 are SEHNR and FQNEAQ (reference sequence). This CDR3 is CASSLALAGLDTQYF. The CDR3 bases are TGTGCCAGCAGCTTAGCGTTAGCGGGGTTAGATACGCAGTATTTT.

This chain links TRBV29-1 with TRBJ1-2, with 7 bases fitting TRBD1. Germline V gene lookup returns CDR1 SQVTM and CDR2 ANQGSEA. The J segment lost 0 bases and the V segment lost 7 bases, leaving 5 bases of the junction unmatched. The CDR3 runs 13 residues. The CDR3 sequence: CSGQGAPNYGYTF. CDR3 coding DNA: TGCAGCGGACAGGGAGCACCTAACTATGGCTACACCTTC.